Listed here are 9 T cell receptor beta chains from one sample, sequenced in a study of blood T cells in healthy people across ages. Sample-barcoded 5' priming and a J-beta primer mix drove a second PCR of roughly 7 to 11 cycles. In TCRdb, the 5' RACE reads were re-called with MiXCR into one record per CDR3 protein. The table includes around 1,800,000 distinct CDR3 sequences, about two fifths detected once. Sequences were obtained from blood. The origin of the receptors is a human donor in good health.

This chain joins TRBV6-1 and TRBJ2-7; TRBD1 might be the D (7 bases). This CDR3 is built from 16 residues. V lost 7 bases and J 3 bases, leaving 22 bases between the germline ends. The V gene's germline CDR1 is MNHNS and CDR2 SASEGT. This CDR3 reads CASTARRDRSHYEQYF. CDR3 in DNA: TGTGCCAGCACCGCAAGGAGGGACAGAAGTCACTACGAGCAGTACTTC.

The chain employs TRBV28 and TRBJ2-3, with D tentatively TRBD1 (6 bases). Germline loops: CDR1 MDHEN, CDR2 SYDVKM. The V end lost 1 base, the J end lost 2 bases, and 22 bases lay between the germline ends. This CDR3 is built from 19 residues. CDR3 sequence: CASSLLAETGRRPTDTQYF. The CDR3 DNA reads as TGTGCCAGCAGTTTATTGGCAGAGACAGGTCGGAGGCCCACAGATACGCAGTATTTT.

This clonotype showed up just a few times. The CDR3 DNA reads as TGTGCCAGCAGCTTACCCGGACAGGGGGAGAACACTGAAGCTTTCTTT. This translates into CASSLPGQGENTEAFF. The gene calls are TRBV7-8 and TRBJ1-1; the match to TRBD1 covers 10 bases. CDR3 size: 16 residues. The V and J ends lost 2 bases and 1 base, in that order; junction bases with no gene match: 4. The germline CDR1 and CDR2 sequences are SGHVS and FQNEAQ.

V usage is TRBV5-1 and J usage is TRBJ2-5, with D uncertain. Germline V gene lookup returns CDR1 SGHRS and CDR2 YFSETQ. The length of the CDR3 is 15 residues. V was trimmed by 0 bases and J by 4 bases, leaving 13 bases between them. CDR3 in amino acids: CASSLEGNGRETQYF. CDR3 DNA sequence: TGCGCCAGCAGCTTGGAGGGAAACGGTCGAGAGACCCAGTACTTC.

CDR3 DNA sequence: TGTGCCAGCAGCTTAGACCAGATGAGCTCCTACGAGCAGTACTTC. It encodes CASSLDQMSSYEQYF. This chain uses TRBV11-1 with TRBJ2-7; D not certain. Trimming took 1 base from V and 0 from J, leaving 10 bases between them. In germline, CDR1 is SGHAT, CDR2 FQDESV (reference sequence). The CDR3 consists of 15 residues.

The V call is TRBV28, the J call TRBJ1-1; D not resolved. Germline V CDR1 and CDR2: MDHEN, SYDVKM. V dropped 5 bases and J dropped 6 bases, with 13 bases sitting between them. CDR3 length: 13 amino acids. CDR3 coding DNA: TGTGCCAGCAGTCCCGGCAGATCTTCTGAAGCTTTCTTT. This translates into CASSPGRSSEAFF.

There are a few counts of this clonotype. The V gene is TRBV29-1, the J gene TRBJ2-3; maybe TRBD1 (6 bases). This CDR3 comprises 15 residues. Trimming removed 1 base from V and 5 bases from J, with 16 bases in between. CDR1 is SQVTM and CDR2 is ANQGSEA in the germline V gene. Here the CDR3 DNA reads TGCAGCGTTGAAGCAGGGGTTTTCGTGGGAGATACGCAGTATTTT. The encoded protein is CSVEAGVFVGDTQYF.

The rearrangement links TRBV7-2 to TRBJ2-7, with 13 bases matching TRBD2. The junction had 7 bases not matched to a gene; V was cut back by 5 bases and J by 6 bases. This CDR3 is built from 15 residues. CDR1 is SGHTA, CDR2 FQGNSA, per germline. Written as DNA, the CDR3 is TGTGCCAGCAGCCCCCTCACTAGCGGGGGGGTCGAGCAGTACTTC. As protein: CASSPLTSGGVEQYF.

This clonotype has at least ten counts. The chain employs TRBV28 and TRBJ1-2; D is possibly TRBD1 (5 bases). V lost 0 bases, J lost 3 bases, and 5 bases lay in between. Germline CDR1 MDHEN, CDR2 SYDVKM. The CDR3 covers 13 residues. The CDR3: CASSLWGDYGYTF. CDR3 DNA: TGTGCCAGCAGTTTATGGGGGGACTATGGCTACACCTTC.